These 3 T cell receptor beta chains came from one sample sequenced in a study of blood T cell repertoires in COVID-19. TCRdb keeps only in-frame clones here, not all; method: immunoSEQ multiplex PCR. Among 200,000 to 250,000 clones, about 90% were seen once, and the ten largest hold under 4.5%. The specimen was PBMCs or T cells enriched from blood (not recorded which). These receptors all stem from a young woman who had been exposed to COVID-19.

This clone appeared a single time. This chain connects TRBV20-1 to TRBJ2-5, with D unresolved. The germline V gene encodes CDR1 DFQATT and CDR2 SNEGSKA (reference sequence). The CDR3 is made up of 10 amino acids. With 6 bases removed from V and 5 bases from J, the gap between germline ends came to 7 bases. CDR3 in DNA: TGCAGTGCCCAAGCGGAGACCCAGTACTTC. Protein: CSAQAETQYF.

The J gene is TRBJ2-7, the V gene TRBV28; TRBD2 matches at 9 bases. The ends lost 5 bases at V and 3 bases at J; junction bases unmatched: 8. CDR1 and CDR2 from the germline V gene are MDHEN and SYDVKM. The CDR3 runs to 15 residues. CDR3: CASSPTTSGFYEQYF. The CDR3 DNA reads TGTGCCAGCAGTCCCACGACTAGCGGATTCTACGAGCAGTACTTC.

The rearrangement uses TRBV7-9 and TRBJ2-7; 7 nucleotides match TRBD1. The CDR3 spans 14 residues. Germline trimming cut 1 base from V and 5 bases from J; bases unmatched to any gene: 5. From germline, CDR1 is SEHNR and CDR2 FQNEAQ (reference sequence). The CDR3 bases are TGTGCCAGCAGCTTAGGAGGAACAGGGGACGAGCAGTACTTC. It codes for CASSLGGTGDEQYF.